A selection of T cell receptor beta chains follows, all from one sample in a study of T cell responses to AZD1222 COVID-19 vaccine. Assay used: immunoSEQ multiplex PCR; TCRdb lists only in-frame clones, some missing. The sample lists approximately 110,000 clones, around 94% occurring once. The input for sequencing was peripheral blood, taken on day 0 of AZD1222 vaccination. The receptor set was obtained from an adult in good health. The CDR3 runs from the conserved cysteine through the conserved F or W. The D gene is left open where the match is weak. Clone sizes are given selectively: once, few, many, or a class where the clone is expanded.

J,size,D,V,CDR3,DNA
TRBJ2-2,-,TRBD1,TRBV2,CASGISAAGSGTGLNTGELFF,TGTGCCAGCGGGATTAGTGCTGCGGGTTCCGGGACAGGGCTGAACACCGGGGAGCTGTTTTTT
TRBJ2-1,-,TRBD1,TRBV9,CASSVAGGLNEQFF,TGTGCCAGCAGCGTAGCAGGGGGTTTAAATGAGCAGTTCTTC
TRBJ1-2,once,TRBD1,TRBV2,CASSDFLGQGAYNYGYTF,TGTGCCAGCAGTGATTTTCTGGGACAGGGGGCTTATAACTATGGCTACACCTTC
TRBJ1-5,-,-,TRBV19,CASSIDTGSLPQHF,TGTGCCAGTAGTATAGACACAGGGAGTCTGCCCCAGCATTTT
TRBJ2-7,-,-,TRBV6-1,CASSEGADPSYEQYF,TGTGCCAGCAGTGAAGGGGCAGACCCCTCCTACGAGCAGTACTTC
TRBJ1-2,-,-,TRBV30,CAWRRASGGTF,TGTGCCTGGAGGAGGGCCAGTGGGGGCACCTTC
TRBJ1-1,-,-,TRBV7-9,CASSSQGNTEAFF,TGTGCCAGCAGCTCTCAGGGGAACACTGAAGCTTTCTTT
TRBJ1-4,-,-,TRBV24-1,CATSDYRAGGTEKLFF,TGTGCCACCAGTGATTACAGGGCTGGGGGCACAGAAAAACTGTTTTTT
TRBJ1-1,-,-,TRBV6-1,CASSEGGAQTEAFF,TGTGCCAGCAGTGAAGGGGGGGCGCAGACTGAAGCTTTCTTT
TRBJ2-6,-,-,TRBV27,CASTYSGANVLTF,TGTGCCAGCACCTACTCTGGGGCCAACGTCCTGACTTTC
TRBJ2-7,-,-,TRBV7-9,CASSPSGQSEQYF,TGTGCCAGCAGCCCCTCGGGACAATCCGAGCAGTACTTC
TRBJ2-7,-,-,TRBV5-1,CASSASTTVGYEQYF,TGCGCCAGCAGCGCATCTACGACAGTGGGCTACGAGCAGTACTTC
TRBJ2-2,-,-,TRBV24-1,CATSDSRELFF,TGTGCCACCTCGGACAGCCGGGAGCTGTTTTTT
TRBJ2-3,-,-,TRBV11-2,CASSGRWGTSTDTQYF,TGTGCCAGCAGTGGAAGGTGGGGAACTAGCACAGATACGCAGTATTTT
TRBJ1-3,-,-,TRBV28,CASSGALSGNTIYF,TGTGCCAGCAGCGGGGCTCTCTCTGGAAACACCATATATTTT
TRBJ1-6,-,TRBD1,TRBV7-2,CASSQRTGADSPLHF,TGTGCCAGCAGCCAACGGACAGGGGCAGATTCACCCCTCCACTTT
TRBJ1-1,-,-,TRBV11-3,CASSLGVNTEAFF,TGTGCCAGCAGCTTGGGGGTGAACACTGAAGCTTTCTTT
TRBJ2-5,once,-,TRBV3-1/TRBV3-2,CASSQEVGRERETQYF,TGTGCCAGCAGCCAAGAAGTCGGCAGGGAGAGGGAGACCCAGTACTTC
TRBJ2-7,-,-,TRBV19,CASSIIGEEKRSEQYF,TGTGCCAGTAGTATTATTGGAGAAGAAAAAAGGTCTGAGCAGTACTTC
TRBJ2-3,-,-,TRBV10-3,CAIRGVAGTDTQYF,TGTGCCATCAGAGGAGTAGCGGGCACAGATACGCAGTATTTT
TRBJ1-1,once,-,TRBV3-1/TRBV3-2,CASSQDSGNTEAFF,TGTGCCAGCAGCCAAGATTCCGGGAACACTGAAGCTTTCTTT
TRBJ1-2,-,TRBD1,TRBV10-3,CAISEGRGSYGYTF,TGTGCCATCAGTGAAGGCAGGGGGTCTTATGGCTACACCTTC
TRBJ1-2,-,-,TRBV15,CATSRPSQGSYGYTF,TGTGCCACCAGCAGACCTAGTCAGGGATCCTATGGCTACACCTTC
TRBJ2-5,-,-,TRBV19,CASSRQPIGPGETQYF,TGTGCCAGTAGTAGGCAGCCCATCGGACCTGGAGAGACCCAGTACTTC
TRBJ1-3,once,-,TRBV6-5,CASSLRPSGNTIYF,TGTGCCAGCAGTTTACGGCCCTCTGGAAACACCATATATTTT
TRBJ2-7,-,-,TRBV2,CASSFRSSQYF,TGTGCCAGCAGTTTTAGGTCCTCGCAGTACTTC
TRBJ1-1,-,-,TRBV2,CASSEQVNTEAFF,TGTGCCAGCAGTGAGCAGGTTAACACTGAAGCTTTCTTT
TRBJ1-2,-,-,TRBV3-1/TRBV3-2,CASSPDSSLYGYTF,TGTGCCAGCAGCCCGGACAGTTCTCTATATGGCTACACCTTC
TRBJ1-1,-,-,TRBV6-5,CASSTTRGNTEAFF,TGTGCCAGCAGCACCACCCGGGGGAACACTGAAGCTTTCTTT
TRBJ1-3,-,-,TRBV12-3/TRBV12-4,CASSWGNTIYF,TGTGCCAGCAGTTGGGGCAACACCATATATTTT
TRBJ2-3,-,TRBD2,TRBV14,CATGTSGGTDTQYF,TGTGCCACCGGGACTAGCGGGGGCACAGATACGCAGTATTTT
TRBJ1-2,-,TRBD1,TRBV19,CASSVTGGAGNGYTF,TGTGCCAGTAGTGTGACAGGGGGCGCCGGGAATGGCTACACCTTC
TRBJ1-5,-,-,TRBV5-1,CASSWDSDQPQHF,TGCGCCAGCAGTTGGGACTCGGATCAGCCCCAGCATTTT
TRBJ1-2,-,-,TRBV6-5,CASSYSGNNYGYTF,TGTGCCAGCAGTTACTCAGGAAATAACTATGGCTACACCTTC
TRBJ2-3,-,TRBD2,TRBV19,CASSRGTSGGPDTQYF,TGTGCCAGTAGTAGGGGGACTAGCGGGGGGCCAGATACGCAGTATTTT
TRBJ2-3,-,TRBD1,TRBV11-2,CASSLVDRVTDTQYF,TGTGCCAGCAGCTTAGTTGACAGGGTAACCGATACGCAGTATTTT
TRBJ2-5,-,TRBD2,TRBV11-3,CASSFTSGHQETQYF,TGTGCCAGCAGCTTTACTAGCGGACACCAAGAGACCCAGTACTTC
TRBJ2-1,-,TRBD1,TRBV11-3,CASSLDATGALEQFF,TGTGCCAGCAGCTTAGACGCGACAGGGGCCTTGGAGCAGTTCTTC
TRBJ2-3,-,TRBD2,TRBV14,CASSLLWTSGSDTQYF,TGTGCCAGCAGTCTACTTTGGACTAGCGGGAGTGACACGCAGTATTTT
TRBJ1-1,-,-,TRBV5-6,CASSLSLGHTEAFF,TGTGCCAGCAGCTTGTCTCTAGGACACACTGAAGCTTTCTTT
TRBJ2-1,once,TRBD1,TRBV19,CASSWRTGGIISEQFF,TGTGCCAGTAGTTGGAGGACAGGGGGCATTATCAGTGAGCAGTTCTTC
TRBJ1-6,-,-,TRBV6-2/TRBV6-3,CASSYAGAYNSPLHF,TGTGCCAGCAGTTACGCGGGGGCGTACAATTCACCCCTCCACTTT
TRBJ1-2,-,-,TRBV5-3,CARSLAPRDGYTF,TGTGCCAGAAGCTTGGCCCCCAGAGATGGCTACACCTTC
TRBJ2-1,-,TRBD1,TRBV28,CASSLPGQGLYNEQFF,TGTGCCAGCAGTCTCCCGGGACAGGGCCTCTACAATGAGCAGTTCTTC
TRBJ1-4,-,TRBD1,TRBV28,CASSPMDRDGEKLFF,TGTGCCAGCAGTCCCATGGACAGGGACGGTGAAAAACTGTTTTTT
TRBJ1-5,-,TRBD1,TRBV7-2,CASSRDRSRHQPQHF,TGTGCCAGCAGCCGGGACAGGAGTCGACATCAGCCCCAGCATTTT
TRBJ1-1,-,-,TRBV12-3/TRBV12-4,CASGSAYTEAFF,TGTGCCAGCGGTAGCGCTTACACTGAAGCTTTCTTT
TRBJ2-5,-,-,TRBV27,CASSSSKLGGETQYF,TGTGCCAGCAGTTCCTCCAAATTAGGCGGGGAGACCCAGTACTTC
TRBJ1-5,-,TRBD1,TRBV29-1,CSVRDSNQPQHF,TGCAGCGTCCGGGACAGTAATCAGCCCCAGCATTTT
TRBJ1-2,-,TRBD1,TRBV27,CASSAFTGVYGYTF,TGTGCCAGCAGTGCCTTCACAGGGGTCTATGGCTACACCTTC
TRBJ2-5,-,-,TRBV6-6,CASAGGGETQYF,TGTGCCAGCGCTGGAGGGGGGGAGACCCAGTACTTC
TRBJ2-7,-,TRBD1,TRBV19,CASSLGDSYEQYF,TGTGCCAGTAGTCTTGGGGACAGTTACGAGCAGTACTTC
TRBJ2-1,-,-,TRBV7-8,CASSLGTSGIF,TGTGCCAGCAGCCTCGGGACGAGCGGCATCTTC